This T cell receptor beta chain stems from a study of blood T cell repertoires in COVID-19. This CDR3 has 13 amino acids. Trimming shortened V by 3 bases and J by 2 bases, and 8 bases separated the two germline ends. Germline V lookup: CDR1 SGHRS, CDR2 YFSETQ. Measured with immunoSEQ multiplex PCR; TCRdb has only the in-frame clones, and not every one. The table records 200,000 to 300,000 clones, around nine tenths of them present only once. The TCR was taken from a young woman who had recovered from COVID-19. The gene calls are TRBV5-1 and TRBJ2-5, with D possibly being TRBD2 (6 bases). Material for sequencing was PBMCs or T cells enriched from blood (not recorded which). CDR3 loop: CASSWGTQETQYF. The CDR3 DNA sequence: TGCGCCAGCAGCTGGGGGACTCAAGAGACCCAGTACTTC.